This T cell receptor beta chain comes out of a study of blood T cell repertoires in COVID-19. Looking at the study overall: T cells, B-cell-depleted T cells, or PBMCs provided the cDNA or gDNA that served as material.

This clone was detected only once. Germline loops: CDR1 WSHSY, CDR2 SAAADI. The V gene end was trimmed by 8 bases and the J gene end by 0 bases; junction bases not matched to a gene: 3. The CDR3 is made up of 14 amino acids. Clones were sequenced by immunoSEQ multiplex PCR, and TCRdb holds only the in-frame ones, with some missing. The top ten hold around 10% of the sample, which has 50,000 to 60,000 clones, about 80% seen once. The chain is built from TRBV10-2 and TRBJ2-1; 8 bases match TRBD2. The specimen sequenced was peripheral blood. The clonotype was recovered from a man older than 75 with COVID-19, enrolled during active disease. CDR3 sequence: CASESGSSYNEQFF. Written as DNA, the CDR3 is TGCGCCAGCGAGAGCGGGAGCTCCTACAATGAGCAGTTCTTC.